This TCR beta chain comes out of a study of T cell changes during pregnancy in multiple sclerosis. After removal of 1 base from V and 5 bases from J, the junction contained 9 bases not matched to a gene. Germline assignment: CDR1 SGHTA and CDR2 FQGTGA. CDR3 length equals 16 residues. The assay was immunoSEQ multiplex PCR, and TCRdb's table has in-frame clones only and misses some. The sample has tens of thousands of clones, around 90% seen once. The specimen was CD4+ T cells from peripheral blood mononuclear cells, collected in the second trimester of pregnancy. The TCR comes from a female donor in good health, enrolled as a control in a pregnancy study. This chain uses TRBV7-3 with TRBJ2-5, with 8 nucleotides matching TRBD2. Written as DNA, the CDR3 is TGTGCCAGCAGCTTAAAGGGGGGTAGCGGGGCTGAGACCCAGTACTTC. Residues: CASSLKGGSGAETQYF.